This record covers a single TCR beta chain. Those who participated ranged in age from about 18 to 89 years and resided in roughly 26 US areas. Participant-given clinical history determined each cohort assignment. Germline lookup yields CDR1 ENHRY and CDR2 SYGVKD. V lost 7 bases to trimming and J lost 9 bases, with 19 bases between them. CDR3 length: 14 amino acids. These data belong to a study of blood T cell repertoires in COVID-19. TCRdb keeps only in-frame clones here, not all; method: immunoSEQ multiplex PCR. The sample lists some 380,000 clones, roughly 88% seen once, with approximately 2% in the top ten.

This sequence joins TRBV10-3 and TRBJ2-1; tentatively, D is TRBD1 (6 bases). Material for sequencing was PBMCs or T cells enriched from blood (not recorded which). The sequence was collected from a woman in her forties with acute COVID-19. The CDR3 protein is CAIKPGQGSGEQFF. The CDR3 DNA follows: TGTGCCATCAAGCCCGGGCAGGGGAGTGGTGAGCAGTTCTTC.